A few counts support the clone carrying this T cell receptor (beta chain). The assay was immunoSEQ multiplex PCR, and TCRdb's table has in-frame clones only and misses some. The sample shows some 19,000 clones, about 80% of them seen only once. The sample is drawn from a study of blood T cell repertoires in COVID-19. Germline V gives CDR1 MGHRA, CDR2 YSYEKL. The CDR3 runs to 16 residues. Trimming removed 4 bases at V and 0 bases at J, with 14 bases between. Sequenced material: peripheral blood. This TCR was recovered from a man aged 80 or over with acute or convalescent COVID-19. The V gene is TRBV4-1, the J gene TRBJ2-3, with TRBD2 as a possible D gene (6 bases). CDR3 nucleotides: TGCGCCAGCAGCCTCCGATCCGGGACTAGCACAGATACGCAGTATTTT. It is translated as CASSLRSGTSTDTQYF.